The entry below gives a single T cell receptor (beta chain) sequence along with its context. Per the authors' pipeline: How many nucleated cells were present was estimated from reference gene primer amplification. Produced via immunoSEQ multiplex PCR; TCRdb's table is partial and in-frame only. V, J and clone size reflect that table, while D and trimming were determined from the DNA. The sample shows under 45,000 clones, around 87% of them seen only once. The sample comes from a study of blood T cell repertoires in COVID-19. Study background: Some COVID-19 samples were acute and others convalescent; all came from the United States, Italy and Spain.

CDR3 length equals 13 residues. The germline CDR1 and CDR2 sequences are SGHTA and FQGNSA. V lost 8 bases and J 4 bases, leaving 12 bases between the germline ends. The origin of this receptor is a man of 80 years or more with active COVID-19. Source material: peripheral blood. The rearrangement links TRBV7-2 to TRBJ1-5; tentative D call: TRBD1 (6 bases). The CDR3 protein is CASASQGNQPQHF. As DNA, the CDR3 is TGTGCCAGCGCCTCACAGGGTAATCAGCCCCAGCATTTT. The variable domain in full, completed from reference TRBV7-2 and TRBJ1-5, reads GAGVSQSPSNKVTEKGKDVELRCDPISGHTALYWYRQSLGQGLEFLIYFQGNSAPDKSGLPSDRFSAERTGGSVSTLTIQRTQQEDSAVYLCASASQGNQPQHFGDGTRLSIL.